Listed below are T cell receptor beta chains from one sample, sequenced in a study of cytomegalovirus exposure and HLA in healthy donors. Sequenced by immunoSEQ multiplex PCR; TCRdb stores in-frame clones only, minus some. The top ten hold roughly 4% of the sample, which has 95,000 to 150,000 clones, 70% to 85% seen once. The material sequenced was PBMCs. All receptors come from a human donor in good health. CDR3s include the opening cysteine and the closing phenylalanine or tryptophan. Fields, in order: D gene, V gene, J gene, clone size, CDR3 protein, CDR3 DNA. A D gene is named only where the DNA matches it firmly. Size tells how often a clone was seen (once, few, many) or the class of an expanded clone, and some rows leave it out.

TRBD2	TRBV7-7	TRBJ2-3	-	CASSDGLAASTDTQYF	TGTGCTAGCAGCGACGGACTAGCGGCCTCCACAGATACGCAGTATTTT
TRBD2	TRBV5-4	TRBJ2-2	-	CASSIRTSGRNTGELFF	TGTGCCAGCAGCATACGGACTAGCGGGAGGAACACCGGGGAGCTGTTTTTT
TRBD1	TRBV2	TRBJ1-2	few	CASSEGRQGEGYTF	TGTGCCAGCAGTGAGGGCCGACAGGGGGAAGGCTACACCTTC
-	TRBV6-1	TRBJ1-3	few	CASSETRASGNTIYF	TGTGCCAGCAGTGAAACTAGGGCCTCTGGAAACACCATATATTTT
TRBD2	TRBV19	TRBJ2-7	-	CASSLGLAGVYEQYF	TGTGCCAGTAGCCTGGGACTAGCGGGAGTCTACGAGCAGTACTTC
-	TRBV7-3	TRBJ1-2	-	CASSLNGASGYTF	TGTGCCAGCAGCTTGAATGGTGCCAGTGGCTACACCTTC
-	TRBV6-1	TRBJ1-1	-	CASSYSYPRGTEAFF	TGTGCCAGCAGCTATAGTTATCCCAGGGGCACTGAAGCTTTCTTT
TRBD1	TRBV4-1	TRBJ1-1	-	CASSQVVRTGGFNTEAFF	TGCGCCAGCAGCCAAGTTGTACGGACAGGGGGATTTAACACTGAAGCTTTCTTT
-	TRBV5-1	TRBJ2-7	-	CASSLRGRYYEQYF	TGCGCCAGCAGCTTGCGGGGAAGGTACTACGAGCAGTACTTC
TRBD2	TRBV7-9	TRBJ2-1	-	CASSSGQRATSGKNEQFF	TGTGCCAGCAGCTCGGGACAGCGGGCGACTAGCGGGAAAAATGAGCAGTTCTTC
TRBD2	TRBV18	TRBJ2-7	-	CASSLTSGSEGEQYF	TGTGCCAGCTCATTGACTAGCGGGAGTGAGGGCGAGCAGTACTTC
TRBD2	TRBV28	TRBJ2-1	once	CASSLRGSGRFNEQFF	TGTGCCAGCAGTCTGCGGGGTAGCGGGAGGTTCAATGAGCAGTTCTTC
TRBD2	TRBV7-9	TRBJ2-1	-	CASSFGSLAGEWNEQFF	TGTGCCAGCAGCTTCGGTTCCCTAGCGGGAGAGTGGAATGAGCAGTTCTTC
-	TRBV21-1	TRBJ1-2	-	CASSKTSGQCARGYTF	TGTGCCAGCAGCAAAACCTCGGGACAGTGTGCGCGGGGCTACACCTTC
TRBD1	TRBV30	TRBJ2-7	-	CASHPGQGGEQYF	TGTGCCTCCCACCCGGGACAGGGTGGCGAGCAGTACTTC
-	TRBV6-5	TRBJ1-1	-	CASSGSTGVTEAFF	TGTGCCAGCAGCGGCAGCACCGGGGTCACTGAAGCTTTCTTT
-	TRBV27	TRBJ1-1	-	CASSWQGNMNTEAFF	TGTGCCAGCAGTTGGCAGGGAAACATGAACACTGAAGCTTTCTTT
-	TRBV12-5	TRBJ1-2	-	CASGPQYVNYGYTF	TGTGCTAGTGGTCCACAATACGTCAACTATGGCTACACCTTC
-	TRBV5-1	TRBJ1-6	-	CASSQAGGDNSPLHF	TGCGCCAGCAGTCAGGCGGGAGGGGATAATTCACCCCTCCACTTT
-	TRBV7-6	TRBJ2-4	-	CASSRGNMGRKDIQYF	TGTGCCAGCAGCCGAGGGAATATGGGAAGGAAGGACATTCAGTACTTC
TRBD2	TRBV9	TRBJ2-1	-	CASSPQMTSGRNNEQFF	TGTGCCAGCAGCCCCCAAATGACTAGCGGGAGGAACAATGAGCAGTTCTTC
-	TRBV2	TRBJ1-3	-	CASGSVGAGNTIYF	TGTGCCAGCGGCTCGGTAGGGGCTGGAAACACCATATATTTT
-	TRBV7-2	TRBJ2-7	-	CASSFRQGGSYEQYF	TGTGCCAGCAGCTTTAGGCAGGGGGGCTCCTACGAGCAGTACTTC
-	TRBV11-3	TRBJ1-2	many	CASSLEGRGGNYGYTF	TGTGCCAGCAGCTTAGAGGGGAGGGGAGGCAACTATGGCTACACCTTC
TRBD2	TRBV5-1	TRBJ2-5	-	CASSTRPTSARETQYF	TGCGCCAGCAGCACCCGCCCGACTAGCGCGAGGGAGACCCAGTACTTC
-	TRBV12-5	TRBJ2-6	-	CASGPSGGANVLTF	TGTGCTAGTGGCCCCTCCGGTGGGGCCAACGTCCTGACTTTC
-	TRBV15	TRBJ2-1	few	CATSRERETYNEQFF	TGTGCCACCAGCAGAGAGCGGGAAACGTACAATGAGCAGTTCTTC
-	TRBV19	TRBJ1-5	-	CASLIRWGTGQPQHF	TGTGCCAGCCTGATACGGTGGGGCACAGGGCAGCCCCAGCATTTT
-	TRBV11-3	TRBJ2-7	-	CASSLQGNYEQYF	TGTGCCAGCAGCTTACAGGGAAACTACGAGCAGTACTTC
-	TRBV5-1	TRBJ2-7	few	CASSSPPGYEQYF	TGCGCCAGCAGCTCCCCGCCCGGCTACGAGCAGTACTTC
-	TRBV5-8	TRBJ1-2	-	CASPLTANYGYTF	TGTGCCAGCCCATTGACAGCTAACTATGGCTACACCTTC
TRBD2	TRBV5-1	TRBJ2-1	-	CASSPGGSGVPAINEQFF	TGCGCCAGCAGCCCGGGGGGTAGCGGGGTTCCCGCGATCAATGAGCAGTTCTTC